The source of this T cell receptor (beta chain) is a study of CD8 T cells in ankylosing spondylitis. General study findings and limits: Disease-linked clones were reportedly significantly enriched in matched ankylosing spondylitis synovial fluid.

This CDR3 contains 16 residues. Germline-derived CDR1 and CDR2 are DFQATT and SNEGSKA (reference sequence). V gave up 4 bases and J gave up 0 bases, with 17 bases separating them. Quantitative 5'-RACE with molecular barcodes generated TCR beta libraries. TCRdb analysed the 5' RACE reads with MiXCR anew, one entry per CDR3 protein. The table lists 240,000 or so distinct CDR3 sequences, around 7.8% of them singletons, with 6.8% in the top ten. There are many counts of this clonotype. Its antigen is not known. Input material: blood, either unsorted or a sorted T cell fraction (not recorded which). The chain recombines TRBV20-1 with TRBJ2-3; D is ambiguous. This clonotype was obtained from a male donor with ankylosing spondylitis or in good health (not recorded which). CDR3 region: CSATPPVAVSTDTQYF. The CDR3 bases are TGCAGTGCTACTCCCCCAGTAGCTGTCAGCACAGATACGCAGTATTTT.